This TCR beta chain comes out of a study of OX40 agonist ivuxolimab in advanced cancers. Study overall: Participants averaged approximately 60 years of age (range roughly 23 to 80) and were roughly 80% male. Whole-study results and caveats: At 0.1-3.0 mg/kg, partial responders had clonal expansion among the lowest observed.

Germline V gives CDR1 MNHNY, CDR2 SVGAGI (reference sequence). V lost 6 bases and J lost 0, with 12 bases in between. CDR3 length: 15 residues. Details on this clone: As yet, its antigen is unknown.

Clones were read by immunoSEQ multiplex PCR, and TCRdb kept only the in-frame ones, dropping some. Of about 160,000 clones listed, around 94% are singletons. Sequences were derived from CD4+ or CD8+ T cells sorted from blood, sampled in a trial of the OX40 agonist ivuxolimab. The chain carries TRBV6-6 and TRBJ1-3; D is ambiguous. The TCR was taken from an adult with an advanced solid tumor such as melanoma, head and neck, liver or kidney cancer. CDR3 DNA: TGTGCCAGCAGCGCGGACGGAAACTCTGGAAACACCATATATTTT. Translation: CASSADGNSGNTIYF.